The 4 T cell receptor beta chains presented below share a single source sample, sequenced in a study of blood T cell repertoires in COVID-19. The repertoire was sequenced with immunoSEQ multiplex PCR; TCRdb's copy has only in-frame clones and lacks some. The data hold about 300,000 clones, with approximately 88% observed a single time. The source material was PBMCs or T cells enriched from blood (not recorded which). The source is a man between 60 and 75 years old who had recovered from COVID-19.

Only one count was recorded for this clone. The genes are TRBV18 and TRBJ1-2, with D tentatively TRBD1 (6 bases). This CDR3 is built from 13 residues. The V gene's germline CDR1 is KGHSH and CDR2 LQKENI. Trimming took off 4 bases at V and 4 bases at J, with 10 bases between the two ends. The CDR3 nucleotides read TGTGCCAGCTCACTTGGACAGAGCTATGGCTACACCTTC. The encoded protein is CASSLGQSYGYTF.

This clone is a singleton in its sample. The chain couples TRBV7-8 to TRBJ2-7; D perhaps matches TRBD1 (6 bases). The CDR3 has 15 residues. Germline CDR1 is SGHVS and CDR2 is FQNEAQ. V dropped 1 base and J dropped 2 bases, with 12 bases sitting between them. The CDR3 DNA follows: TGTGCCAGCAGCTTAGAGCCAGGGGTAACCTACGAGCAGTACTTC. Translated: CASSLEPGVTYEQYF.

The chain uses TRBV6-5 and TRBJ1-1; no reliable D call. This CDR3 has 11 residues. The germline V gene encodes CDR1 MNHEY and CDR2 SVGAGI. Deletions cut 4 bases from V and 10 bases from J, with 10 bases between. CDR3 residues: CASSSQFRAFF. CDR3 DNA: TGTGCCAGCAGTTCTCAGTTCCGAGCTTTCTTT.

The chain has TRBV27 and TRBJ1-5; no clear D. Trimming took 3 bases from V and 2 from J, leaving 5 bases between them. The CDR3 totals 13 residues. The germline V gene encodes CDR1 MNHEY and CDR2 SMNVEV (reference sequence). The CDR3 here is CASSLARNQPQHF. CDR3 bases: TGTGCCAGCAGTTTGGCCCGCAATCAGCCCCAGCATTTT.